The present TCR beta chain was sequenced within a study of tumor-infiltrating lymphocytes in primary liver carcinoma. With a constant-region primer, TCR beta cDNA was made from 500 ng of total RNA. Construction of TCR beta libraries relied on three successive nested multiplex PCR rounds employing slightly modified ARM-PCR. A C-beta reverse primer was combined with TRBV1-TRBV30 forward primers in the first two PCR rounds, and each round had 10 cycles. From the multiplex PCR reads, TCRdb called clonotypes with MiXCR, one entry per CDR3 protein. The repertoire holds around 330,000 distinct CDR3 sequences, with about 60% as singletons. Blood RNA was derived from unsorted whole blood, and germline DNA was extracted too. This clonotype is medium-sized. Its matching antigen is unknown. Germline V gene sequence: CDR1 SGHAT, CDR2 FQDESV (reference sequence). V was shortened by 5 bases and J by 3 bases, with 11 bases between the two germline ends. The CDR3 is made up of 13 amino acids.

Whole-study results and caveats: A significantly higher top-250-clone fraction was recorded for tumors than for blood (p = 0.039).

This receptor was taken from a man aged 40-49 years with primary liver carcinoma and hepatitis B virus infection. Material for sequencing was peripheral blood. V is TRBV11-1 and J is TRBJ2-7; no reliable D call. CDR3 region: CASSLRPNYEQYF. The CDR3 DNA is TGTGCCAGCAGCCTTAGACCGAACTACGAGCAGTACTTC.